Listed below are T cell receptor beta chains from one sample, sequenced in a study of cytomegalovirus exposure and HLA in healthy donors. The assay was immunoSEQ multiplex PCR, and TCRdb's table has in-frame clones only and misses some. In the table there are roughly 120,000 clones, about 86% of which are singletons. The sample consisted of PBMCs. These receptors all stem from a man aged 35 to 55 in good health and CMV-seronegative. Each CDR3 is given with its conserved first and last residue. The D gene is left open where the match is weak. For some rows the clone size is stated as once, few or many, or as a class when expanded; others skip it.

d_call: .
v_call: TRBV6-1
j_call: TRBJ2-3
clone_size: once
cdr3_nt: TGTGCCAGCAGTGCCCGGACAGATACGCAGTATTTT
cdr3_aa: CASSARTDTQYF

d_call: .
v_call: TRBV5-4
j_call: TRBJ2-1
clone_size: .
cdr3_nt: TGTGCCAGCAGCAACCAGGGGAATGAGCAGTTCTTC
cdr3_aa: CASSNQGNEQFF

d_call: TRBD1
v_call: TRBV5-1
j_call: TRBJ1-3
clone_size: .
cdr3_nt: TGCGCCAGCAGCTCCGGGGACAGGGGAAACACCATATATTTT
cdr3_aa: CASSSGDRGNTIYF

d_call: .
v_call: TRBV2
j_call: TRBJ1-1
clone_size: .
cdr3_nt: TGTGCCAGCAGTGGGTCACTAGGGGGAGCTTTCTTT
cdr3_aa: CASSGSLGGAFF

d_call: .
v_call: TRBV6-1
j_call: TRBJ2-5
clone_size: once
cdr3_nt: TGTGCCAGCAGTTCAGGCGGGATAGGAGAGACCCAGTACTTC
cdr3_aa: CASSSGGIGETQYF

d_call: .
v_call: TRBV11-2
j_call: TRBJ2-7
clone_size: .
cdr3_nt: TGTGCCAGCAGCTTAGTTGGGGGGACAGCCTACGAGCAGTACTTC
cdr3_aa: CASSLVGGTAYEQYF

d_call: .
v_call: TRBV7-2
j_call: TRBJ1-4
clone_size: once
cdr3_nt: TGTGCCAGCAGCTTCGGGGGGGTGGATCAAAAACTGTTTTTT
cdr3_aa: CASSFGGVDQKLFF

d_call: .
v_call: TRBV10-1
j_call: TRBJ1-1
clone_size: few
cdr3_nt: TGCGCCAGCAGGGACATCAGGGCCACTGAAGCTTTCTTT
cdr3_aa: CASRDIRATEAFF

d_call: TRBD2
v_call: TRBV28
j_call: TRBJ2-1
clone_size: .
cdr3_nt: TGTGCCAGCAGTTTCACCAGCGGGGGGGCCGCTGAGCAGTTCTTC
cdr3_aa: CASSFTSGGAAEQFF

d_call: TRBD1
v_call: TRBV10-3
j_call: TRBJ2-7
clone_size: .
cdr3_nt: TGTGCCATCAGTGAGTATGGGACAGATTTCTACGAGCAGTACTTC
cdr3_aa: CAISEYGTDFYEQYF

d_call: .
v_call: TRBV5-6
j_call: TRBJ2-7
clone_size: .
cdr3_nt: TGTGCCAGCAGCCTGGGGTCGGGAGCAGGAGACGAGCAGTACTTC
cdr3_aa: CASSLGSGAGDEQYF

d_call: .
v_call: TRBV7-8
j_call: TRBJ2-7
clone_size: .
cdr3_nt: TGTGCCAGCAGCTTAGTCACGGTAGAGCAGTACTTC
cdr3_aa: CASSLVTVEQYF

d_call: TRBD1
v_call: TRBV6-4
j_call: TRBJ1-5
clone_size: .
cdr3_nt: TGTGCCAGCAGATGGGGGGGACAGGGCGGCCAACAGCCCCAGCATTTT
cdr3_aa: CASRWGGQGGQQPQHF

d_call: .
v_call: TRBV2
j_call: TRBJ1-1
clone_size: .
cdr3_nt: TGTGCCAGCAGGGGCCGTCGACTGAACACTGAAGCTTTCTTT
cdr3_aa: CASRGRRLNTEAFF

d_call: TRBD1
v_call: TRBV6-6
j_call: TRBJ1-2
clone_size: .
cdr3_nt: TGTGCCAGCGGGACAGGAAAGATAGGCTACACCTTC
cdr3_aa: CASGTGKIGYTF

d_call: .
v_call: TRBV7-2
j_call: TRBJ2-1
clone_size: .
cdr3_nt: TGTGCCAGCAGCACTTACAATGAGCAGTTCTTC
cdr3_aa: CASSTYNEQFF

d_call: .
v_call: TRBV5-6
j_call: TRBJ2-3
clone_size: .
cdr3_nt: TGTGCCAGCAGCTTGGTAGTAGGGGGGGGCACAGATACGCAGTATTTT
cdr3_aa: CASSLVVGGGTDTQYF

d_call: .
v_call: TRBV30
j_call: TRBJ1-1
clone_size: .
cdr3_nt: TGTGCCTGGAGTCACACGCCGGGGGACACTGAAGCTTTCTTT
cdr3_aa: CAWSHTPGDTEAFF

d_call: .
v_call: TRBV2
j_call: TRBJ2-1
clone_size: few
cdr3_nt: TGTGCCAGCAATGGCCTTGAGCAGTTCTTC
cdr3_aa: CASNGLEQFF

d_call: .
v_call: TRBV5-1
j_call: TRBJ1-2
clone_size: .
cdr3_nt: TGCGCCAGCAGCTTGGACGGTGGAGGAGGCTACACCTTC
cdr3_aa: CASSLDGGGGYTF

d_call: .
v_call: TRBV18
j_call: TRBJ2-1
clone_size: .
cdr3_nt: TGTGCCAGCTCACCATCGGCCTACAATGAGCAGTTCTTC
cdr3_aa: CASSPSAYNEQFF

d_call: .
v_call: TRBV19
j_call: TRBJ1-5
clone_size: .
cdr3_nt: TGTGCCAGTAGGCTCTGGACAGATAGCAATCAGCCCCAGCATTTT
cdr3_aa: CASRLWTDSNQPQHF

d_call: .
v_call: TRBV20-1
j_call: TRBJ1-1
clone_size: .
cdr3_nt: TGCAGTGCAACCGGGAACACTGAAGCTTTCTTT
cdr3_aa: CSATGNTEAFF

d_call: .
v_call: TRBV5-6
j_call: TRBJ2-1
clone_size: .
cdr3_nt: TGTGCCAGCAGCTTGGCCCAGGGCCTCTCCTACAATGAGCAGTTCTTC
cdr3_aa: CASSLAQGLSYNEQFF

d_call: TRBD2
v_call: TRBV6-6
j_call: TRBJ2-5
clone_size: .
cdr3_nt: TGTGCCAGCAGTTACGGACTAGCAGGGGCCTTAGAGACCCAGTACTTC
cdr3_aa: CASSYGLAGALETQYF

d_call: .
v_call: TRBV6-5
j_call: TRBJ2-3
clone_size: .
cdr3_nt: TGTGCCAGCAGTGAAGCTGGTGATACGCAGTATTTT
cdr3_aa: CASSEAGDTQYF

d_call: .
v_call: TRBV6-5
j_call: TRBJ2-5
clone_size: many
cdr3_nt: TGTGCCAGCAGTTATGCGACAGGCCCGGGGGAGACCCAGTACTTC
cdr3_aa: CASSYATGPGETQYF